The 19 T cell receptor beta chains below were found in one sample sequenced in a study of T cells in women clearing cervical HPV infection. Using immunoSEQ multiplex PCR, the repertoire was profiled, and TCRdb retains in-frame clones only, with some absent. Its table records tens of thousands of clones. Specimen: blood buffy coat. These receptors all come from a woman between 18 and 69 years old with a cervical HPV16 infection that either progressed to CIN3+ or cleared (not recorded which).

Comment on this clone: The read comes to an end 3 residues before the CDR3 does, leaving the germline J gene to fill in the end. The chain couples TRBV20-1 to TRBJ1-4, with D possibly matching TRBD1 (6 bases). CDR3 length equals 13 residues. Germline CDR1 and CDR2: DFQATT and SNEGSKA (reference sequence). CDR3 in amino acids: CSAIQTGNSPLFF. Incomplete CDR3 DNA: TGCAGTGCTATCCAAACAGGGAATTCACCA.

As regards this clone: The read ends 3 residues shy of where the CDR3 ends; the end is completed using the germline J gene. The chain is built from TRBV7-8 and TRBJ2-6; 8 bases line up with TRBD1. The CDR3 covers 17 residues. J lost 6 bases, V lost 5 bases, and 12 bases had no gene match. Germline assignment: CDR1 SGHVS and CDR2 FQNEAQ. CDR3 in amino acids: CASSLYRGVSSANVLTF. The part of the CDR3 DNA that was read is TGTGCCAGCAGCCTCTACAGGGGGGTGAGTTCGGCCAACGTC.

As concerns this clone: The CDR3 end is not reached by the read, which stops 3 residues before it; the germline J gene fills it in. V is TRBV11-2 and J is TRBJ1-2; D not resolved. This CDR3 contains 13 residues. From germline, CDR1 is SGHAT and CDR2 FQNNGV. The covered CDR3 bases are TGTGCCAGCAGCTTATACGACTCCTACGAC. This codes for CASSLYDSYD. The complete CDR3 sequence is CASSLYDSYDYTF. The full variable domain, rest sourced from reference TRBV11-2 and TRBJ1-2, is EAGVAQSPRYKIIEKRQSVAFWCNPISGHATLYWYQQILGQGPKLLIQFQNNGVVDDSQLPKDRFSAERLKGVDSTLKIQPAKLEDSAVYLCASSLYDSYDYTFGSGTRLTVV.

A word on this clone: The observed sequence ends 3 residues before the CDR3 terminus, with the missing tail filled in from the germline J gene. This rearrangement joins TRBV11-2 to TRBJ1-5; D uncertain. V was shortened by 6 bases and J by 0 bases, with 12 bases between the two germline ends. Germline V gene sequence: CDR1 SGHAT, CDR2 FQNNGV. The CDR3 runs 15 residues. The covered CDR3 bases are TGTGCCAGCAGTCCTTCAATCTATAGCAATCAGCCC. This gives the protein CASSPSIYSNQP. The full CDR3 reads CASSPSIYSNQPQHF.

A note on this clone: Read sequence stops 3 residues before the CDR3 end, and the germline J gene provides the missing end. V usage is TRBV5-1 and J usage is TRBJ2-5; 8 nucleotides line up with TRBD1. CDR1 is SGHRS, CDR2 YFSETQ, per germline. This CDR3 is built from 15 residues. V lost 0 bases to trimming and J lost 2 bases; unmatched junction nucleotides: 3. The covered CDR3 bases are TGCGCCAGCAGCTTGGCGGGACAGGCTCAAGAGACC. As protein: CASSLAGQAQET. The whole CDR3 protein is CASSLAGQAQETQYF.

The CDR3 bases that were read are TGTGCCAGCAGCCCCGCGACAGGTTCGGATGGC. Amino acids: CASSPATGSDG. The full CDR3 protein is CASSPATGSDGYTF. The rearrangement joins TRBV7-3 to TRBJ1-2, with D perhaps TRBD1 (6 bases). The read halts 3 residues ahead of the CDR3 end, with the missing end drawn from the germline J gene. Germline lookup yields CDR1 SGHTA and CDR2 FQGTGA. The CDR3 has 14 residues. V was trimmed by 5 bases and J by 6 bases, leaving 16 bases between them.

Notes on this clone: Read coverage stops 3 residues before the CDR3 terminus; the germline J gene supplies the remainder. The chain combines TRBV20-1 with TRBJ1-6, with 8 bases aligning to TRBD1. Germline-derived CDR1 and CDR2 are DFQATT and SNEGSKA (reference sequence). With 0 bases clipped from V and 5 bases from J, the junction kept 3 bases outside the gene matches. This CDR3 comprises 15 residues. Incomplete CDR3 DNA: TGCAGTGCTAGAGAAAGGACAGGGAATAATTCACCC. Amino acids: CSARERTGNNSP. The whole CDR3 is CSARERTGNNSPLHF.

Remarks on this clone: The read is 3 residues too short to cover the CDR3 end, so that end is filled in from the germline J gene. The chain combines TRBV6-4 with TRBJ1-4; TRBD1 matches 9 bases. Germline CDR1 and CDR2: MRHNA and SNTAGT. The CDR3 totals 16 residues. The CDR3 loop is CASSDPGQGINSPLFF. The CDR3 bases that were read are TGTGCCAGCAGTGACCCGGGACAGGGCATTAATTCACCA.

About this clone itself: The read ends 3 residues before the CDR3 terminus; that terminus is restored from the germline J gene. The V call is TRBV20-1, the J call TRBJ2-5; possibly TRBD2 for D (5 bases). Between the trimmed V and J ends, which lost 3 bases and 4 bases, there was a span of 18 bases. The CDR3 has 15 amino acids. Germline loops: CDR1 DFQATT, CDR2 SNEGSKA (reference sequence). Here the CDR3 reads CSASPTAGGGETQYF. Incomplete CDR3 DNA: TGCAGTGCTAGTCCCACGGCGGGTGGCGGAGAGACC.

This clone is labeled medium-sized based on frequency. The read gets to within 3 residues of the CDR3 end, and the germline J gene fills in the rest. The rearrangement links TRBV7-3 to TRBJ2-1; 8 bases fit TRBD1. Per the germline V gene, CDR1 is SGHTA and CDR2 is FQGTGA. This CDR3 is built from 14 residues. V lost 2 bases and J lost 7; bases outside the gene matches: 4. CDR3 residues: CASSLGQGLNEQFF. The sequenced part of the CDR3 DNA is TGTGCCAGCAGCTTAGGACAGGGTTTGAATGAG.

Points on this clone: The read falls 3 residues short of the CDR3 end, and the missing part is taken from the germline J gene. The chain recombines TRBV19 with TRBJ1-2; 8 nucleotides align to TRBD1. After removal of 11 bases from V and 6 bases from J, the junction contained 11 bases not matched to a gene. This CDR3 has 13 residues. Germline V lookup: CDR1 LNHDA, CDR2 SQIVND (reference sequence). The part of the CDR3 DNA that was read is TGTGCCTGCGACCCATCGACAGGGGATGGC. It yields the protein CACDPSTGDG. The full CDR3 sequence reads CACDPSTGDGYTF.

Of note for this clone: Read sequence stops 3 residues before the CDR3 end, and the germline J gene provides the missing end. The J gene is TRBJ1-2, the V gene TRBV19, with a tentative D call TRBD1 (5 bases). Trimming removed 4 bases at V and 6 bases at J, with 18 bases between. This CDR3 contains 15 residues. The germline V gene has CDR1 LNHDA and CDR2 SQIVND (reference sequence). Incomplete CDR3 DNA: TGTGCCAGTAGTAGGGAGCGGGGGATAGTCCATGGC. It is translated as CASSRERGIVHG. The complete CDR3 protein is CASSRERGIVHGYTF. Together with reference TRBV19 and TRBJ1-2, the CDR3 gives the full variable domain: DGGITQSPKYLFRKEGQNVTLSCEQNLNHDAMYWYRQDPGQGLRLIYYSQIVNDFQKGDIAEGYSVSREKKESFPLTVTSAQKNPTAFYLCASSRERGIVHGYTFGSGTRLTVV.

About this clone: The CDR3 extends 3 residues past the end of the read, so its final part is completed from the germline J gene. The chain joins TRBV5-6 to TRBJ1-2; TRBD1 matches 8 bases. Losses at the gene ends were 1 base for V and 6 bases for J; bases not matched to a gene: 5. CDR1 SGHDT and CDR2 YYEEEE come from the germline V gene. This CDR3 has 14 amino acids. The sequenced CDR3 bases are TGTGCCAGCAGCTTGTTGACAGGGGCAGATGGC. Translating it yields CASSLLTGADG. The whole CDR3 sequence is CASSLLTGADGYTF.

Concerning this clone itself: The CDR3 is cut off 3 residues early in the read; its end comes from the germline J gene. The chain links TRBV19 to TRBJ1-4; the D gene is possibly TRBD1 (5 bases). Trimming pared 4 bases from V and 8 bases from J, leaving 11 bases between. Per germline, CDR1 LNHDA and CDR2 SQIVND (reference sequence). The CDR3 is made up of 13 amino acids. The CDR3 region is CASSSQGSEKLFF. The CDR3 DNA, read in part, is TGTGCCAGTAGTAGCCAGGGAAGCGAAAAA.

The CDR3 here is CASRSGQGNEQFF. The part of the CDR3 DNA that was read is TGTGCCAGCAGATCGGGACAGGGCAATGAG. J is TRBJ2-1 and V is TRBV7-9; 9 nucleotides line up with TRBD1. The read finishes 3 residues shy of the CDR3 end, and the germline J gene is used to complete it. With V trimmed by 6 bases and J by 6 bases, 3 bases remained unmatched. This CDR3 region has 13 residues. CDR1 and CDR2 from the germline V gene are SEHNR and FQNEAQ (reference sequence).

CDR3 DNA (partial): TGCAGTGCTGGGGGCCTAGCGGTTAGCACAGATACG. Translated, it gives CSAGGLAVSTDT. The full-length CDR3 reads as CSAGGLAVSTDTQYF. This sequence joins TRBV20-1 and TRBJ2-3, with D possibly TRBD2 on 7 matching bases. The sequenced fragment ends 3 residues before the CDR3 boundary, so the rest is inferred from the germline J gene. The CDR3 length is 15 residues. The germline V and J ends were trimmed by 5 bases and 0 bases, with 15 bases remaining between them. CDR1 and CDR2 from the germline V gene are DFQATT and SNEGSKA (reference sequence).

Points on this clone: Coverage ceases 3 residues before the CDR3 finishes, and the germline J gene fills in the end. This rearrangement joins TRBV2 to TRBJ2-3; 9 bases agree with TRBD2. Unmatched junction bases numbered 10, after V lost 3 bases and J lost 6 bases. The germline CDR1 and CDR2 sequences are SNHLY and FYNNEI. The CDR3 spans 16 residues. Here the CDR3 reads CASSDGRAGGADTQYF. The part of the CDR3 DNA that was read is TGTGCCAGCAGTGACGGCCGAGCGGGAGGAGCGGATACG. Combining the CDR3 with reference TRBV2 and TRBJ2-3 gives the whole variable domain EPEVTQTPSHQVTQMGQEVILRCVPISNHLYFYWYRQILGQKVEFLVSFYNNEISEKSEIFDDQFSVERPDGSNFTLKIRSTKLEDSAMYFCASSDGRAGGADTQYFGPGTRLTVL.

Comments on this clone: The missing CDR3 end, 3 residues past where the read stops, is filled in from the germline J gene. This rearrangement joins TRBV18 to TRBJ2-3, with 7 bases that match TRBD1. CDR1 and CDR2 from the germline V gene are KGHSH and LQKENI. The length of the CDR3 is 14 residues. CDR3 region: CASSPDRAGMPQYF. The CDR3 bases that were read are TGTGCCAGCTCACCCGACAGGGCTGGGATGCCG.

About this clone: The CDR3 end falls 3 residues outside the read, so it is completed with the germline J gene. This chain joins TRBV5-1 and TRBJ2-7; D may be TRBD1 (5 bases). The V end lost 4 bases, the J end lost 2 bases, and 10 bases lay between the germline ends. Germline CDR1 is SGHRS and CDR2 is YFSETQ. The CDR3 sequence is 13 residues long. The CDR3 loop reads CASSIGHTYEQYF. Incomplete CDR3 DNA: TGCGCCAGCAGCATAGGACACACCTACGAG.